This T cell receptor (beta chain) was sequenced in a study of blood T cell repertoires in COVID-19. Study-wide background: Specimens from acute and convalescent COVID-19 originated in the United States, Italy and Spain.

Authors' analysis steps: Amplified reference gene primers provided the basis for estimating nucleated cell counts. The data were produced by immunoSEQ multiplex PCR, yet TCRdb's version contains in-frame clones alone and is incomplete. V and J calls and clone size are copied from that table; D and trimming were computed from the DNA. Of around 150,000 clones in the sample, approximately 80% were seen once. The CDR3 length is 12 residues. The V end was cut by 4 bases, the J end by 0 bases, with 4 bases between. This sequence was found in a man between 60 and 70 years old who had recovered from COVID-19. The chain is built from TRBV12-3 or TRBV12-4 and TRBJ2-7; D is unclear. The sequencing sample was made of peripheral blood. The CDR3 DNA reads as TGTGCCAGCAGTTCGGTCTCCTACGAGCAGTACTTC. It is translated as CASSSVSYEQYF.